What follows are 21 T cell receptor beta chains derived from one specimen sequenced in a study of CD8 T cells in ankylosing spondylitis. A single record per CDR3 protein comes from TCRdb applying MiXCR to the 5' RACE reads. The sample gives about 260,000 distinct CDR3 sequences, 15% to 25% of which show up once; roughly 7.4% is in the top ten. Sequenced input: blood, either unsorted or a sorted T cell fraction (not recorded which). The source of these receptors is a male donor with ankylosing spondylitis or in good health (not recorded which).

This clonotype occurred a few times. The rearrangement links TRBV7-8 to TRBJ1-1; D uncertain. The germline V gene has CDR1 SGHVS and CDR2 FQNEAQ. The V gene lost 4 bases and the J gene lost 1 base, with 10 bases spanning the gap. The CDR3 loop spans 14 amino acids. The CDR3 reads CASSSQTQNTEAFF. The CDR3 nucleotides read TGTGCCAGCAGCTCACAAACTCAGAACACTGAAGCTTTCTTT.

This clonotype has ten or more counts. This rearrangement joins TRBV15 to TRBJ2-5; the D gene is possibly TRBD2 (5 bases). Between the trimmed V and J ends, which lost 0 bases and 5 bases, there was a span of 7 bases. In germline, CDR1 is LNHNV, CDR2 YYDKDF (reference sequence). This CDR3 is 13 amino acids long. CDR3 amino acids: CATSRDPGETQYF. In DNA form, the CDR3 reads TGTGCCACCAGCAGAGATCCGGGGGAGACCCAGTACTTC.

The chain recombines TRBV30 with TRBJ1-5, with unresolved D. Germline V gene lookup returns CDR1 GTSNPN and CDR2 SVGIG (reference sequence). Trimming took off 1 base at V and 0 bases at J, with 1 base between the two ends. The CDR3 contains 12 residues. The CDR3: CAWSGSNQPQHF. CDR3 nucleotide sequence: TGTGCCTGGAGTGGTAGCAATCAGCCCCAGCATTTT.

This clonotype was found a few times. The rearrangement joins TRBV27 to TRBJ2-5, with TRBD2 identical over 9 bases. CDR1 and CDR2 (germline): MNHEY, SMNVEV (reference sequence). This CDR3 is built from 13 residues. The V gene end was trimmed by 8 bases and the J gene end by 4 bases; junction bases not matched to a gene: 5. The CDR3 is CASGLLAGETQYF. The DNA of the CDR3 is TGTGCCAGCGGACTACTAGCGGGAGAGACCCAGTACTTC.

There are many counts of this clonotype. The chain uses TRBV6-5 and TRBJ2-6; D possibly matches TRBD1 or TRBD2 (5 bases each). The CDR3 consists of 16 residues. CDR1 is MNHEY, CDR2 SVGAGI, per germline. V lost 2 bases, J lost 2 bases, and 10 bases lay in between. The CDR3 region is CASSYEGFPGANVLTF. Written as DNA, the CDR3 is TGTGCCAGCAGTTACGAGGGGTTTCCTGGGGCCAACGTCCTGACTTTC.

About this clonotype itself: Mismatch with germline at one junction end may stem from a read error. This chain uses TRBV7-7 with TRBJ2-5, with 7 positions matching TRBD1. The CDR3 is made up of 15 amino acids. Germline CDR1 is SSHAT and CDR2 is FNYEAQ (reference sequence). The CDR3 region has the DNA TGTGCTAGCAGCTTAGGGGGACAGCCCCAAGAGACCCAGTACTTC. Its protein is CASSLGGQPQETQYF. Looking up the rest from reference TRBV7-7 and TRBJ2-5 gives the full variable domain: GAGVSQSPRYKVTKRGQDVTLRCDPISSHATLYWYQQALGQGPEFLTYFNYEAQPDKSGLPSDRFSAERPEGSISTLTIQRTEQRDSAMYRCASSLGGQPQETQYFGPGTRLLVL.

This clonotype has just a few counts. V and J are TRBV12-3 or TRBV12-4 and TRBJ1-4; D not resolved. This CDR3 has 13 residues. V lost 6 bases to trimming and J lost 15 bases, with 20 bases between them. This CDR3 reads CASSFLSQGNMFF. The CDR3 coding sequence is TGTGCCAGCAGCTTTCTGAGTCAAGGCAATATGTTTTTT.

This clonotype was observed a few times. V gene TRBV29-1 combines with J gene TRBJ1-3; no firm D call. The length of the CDR3 is 14 residues. Deletions cut 5 bases from V and 10 bases from J, with 21 bases between. Germline CDR1 reads SQVTM; CDR2 reads ANQGSEA. The CDR3 loop is CSVSDGRRPPTIYF. The CDR3 region has the DNA TGCAGCGTTTCGGACGGCAGACGGCCGCCAACCATATATTTT.

The V and J genes are TRBV15 and TRBJ2-5, with 11 bases matching TRBD1. Germline values: CDR1 LNHNV, CDR2 YYDKDF (reference sequence). The CDR3 is 18 amino acids. V was clipped by 1 base and J by 1 base; unmatched bases: 8. The CDR3 bases are TGTGCCACCAGCAGAGGATTTGGACAGGGGGCCTTCCAAGAGACCCAGTACTTC. Residues: CATSRGFGQGAFQETQYF.

This chain uses TRBV3-1 with TRBJ1-2, with 7 bases aligning to TRBD1. Germline CDR1 is LGHDT and CDR2 is YNNKEL (reference sequence). J gave up 1 base and V 10 bases, and 24 bases lay outside the gene matches. CDR3 size: 19 residues. CDR3 sequence reads: CATSKEAGTASSSNYGYTF. In DNA form, the CDR3 reads TGTGCCACCTCCAAGGAGGCAGGGACAGCAAGTTCAAGTAACTATGGCTACACCTTC. Together with reference TRBV3-1 and TRBJ1-2, the CDR3 gives the full variable domain: DTAVSQTPKYLVTQMGNDKSIKCEQNLGHDTMYWYKQDSKKFLKIMFSYNNKELIINETVPNRFSPKSPDKAHLNLHINSLELGDSAVYFCATSKEAGTASSSNYGYTFGSGTRLTVV.

The chain uses TRBV6-6 and TRBJ2-7; a weak D match, TRBD1 (5 bases). Trimming left V 6 bases short and J 5 bases short, with 11 bases between. This CDR3 contains 12 residues. Germline-derived CDR1 and CDR2 are MNHNY and SVGAGI (reference sequence). The CDR3 is CASSPTVHEQYV. CDR3 in DNA: TGTGCCAGCAGCCCGACAGTCCACGAGCAGTACGTC.

V is TRBV5-1 and J is TRBJ2-1; TRBD2 agrees at 8 bases. J gave up 2 bases and V 4 bases, and 8 bases lay outside the gene matches. Germline V CDR1 and CDR2: SGHRS, YFSETQ. This CDR3 is built from 16 residues. CDR3 region: CASSREAGGPYNEQFF. The CDR3 nucleotides are TGCGCCAGCAGCCGGGAGGCGGGAGGCCCCTACAATGAGCAGTTCTTC.

Worth noting for this clonotype: At one boundary the junction diverges from the germline segment, which might be a read error. V is TRBV20-1 and J is TRBJ2-5; possible D gene TRBD2, 7 bases. Germline lookup yields CDR1 DFQATT and CDR2 SNEGSKA (reference sequence). CDR3 length equals 14 residues. The DNA for the CDR3 is TGCAGTCCTAGCGCTAGGGGGGGAGCAGAGACCCAGTACTTC. Translating it yields CSPSARGGAETQYF.

This clonotype was observed at least ten times. The rearrangement links TRBV3-1 to TRBJ2-1; possibly TRBD1 for D (5 bases). The CDR3 consists of 15 residues. V was cut by 0 bases and J by 4 bases, with 10 bases left in between. The germline V gene encodes CDR1 LGHDT and CDR2 YNNKEL (reference sequence). The CDR3 coding sequence is TGTGCCAGCAGCCAAGATGGGGCTTCGTACAATGAGCAGTTCTTC. Its protein product is CASSQDGASYNEQFF.

In this sample, this clonotype turned up a few times. V gene TRBV20-1 combines with J gene TRBJ2-3; D might be TRBD2 (6 bases). Trimming removed 6 bases at V and 4 bases at J, with 8 bases between. Germline CDR1 and CDR2: DFQATT and SNEGSKA (reference sequence). The CDR3 length is 11 residues. The CDR3 sequence: CSAGEADTQYF. The CDR3 DNA reads as TGCAGTGCCGGGGAGGCAGATACGCAGTATTTT.

The chain has TRBV5-1 and TRBJ2-1; D may be TRBD1 or TRBD2 (6 bases each). This CDR3 is 15 amino acids long. The V end was cut by 1 base, the J end by 5 bases, with 13 bases between. The germline CDR1 and CDR2 sequences are SGHRS and YFSETQ. CDR3 in DNA: TGCGCCAGCAGCTTGACGGGGGCCGGGGACAATGAGCAGTTCTTC. Its translation is CASSLTGAGDNEQFF.

This clonotype occurred many times. The CDR3 sequence is CATSRGQPTDTQYF. The CDR3 nucleotides are TGTGCCACCAGCAGAGGACAACCCACAGATACGCAGTATTTT. The chain combines TRBV15 with TRBJ2-3; D remains ambiguous. The V end was cut by 1 base, the J end by 2 bases, with 7 bases between. Germline CDR1 LNHNV, CDR2 YYDKDF (reference sequence). The CDR3 runs to 14 residues.

The genes are TRBV12-3 or TRBV12-4 and TRBJ1-5; 12 nucleotides match TRBD1. With 5 bases clipped from V and 0 bases from J, the junction kept 8 bases outside the gene matches. There are 18 residues in the CDR3. The CDR3 DNA reads as TGTGCCAGCAGTGCCGGGACAGGGGGCGTTATTAGCAATCAGCCCCAGCATTTT. This sequence encodes CASSAGTGGVISNQPQHF.

This clonotype has only one observation. V is TRBV7-6 and J is TRBJ2-1; D not resolved. V was clipped by 1 base and J by 0 bases, with 10 bases between them. Germline lookup yields CDR1 SGHVS and CDR2 FNYEAQ. The CDR3 has 16 amino acids. Here the CDR3 DNA reads TGTGCCAGCAGCTTAGGGTCAGCCAGCTCCTACAATGAGCAGTTCTTC. This codes for CASSLGSASSYNEQFF.

This clonotype appeared a few times. This chain links TRBV30 with TRBJ2-5, with D perhaps given as TRBD1 or TRBD2 (5 bases each). This CDR3 has 13 amino acids. Germline values: CDR1 GTSNPN, CDR2 SVGIG (reference sequence). Trimming left V 5 bases short and J 4 bases short, with 14 bases between. CDR3 protein: CAWEGTGPETQYF. Written as DNA, the CDR3 is TGTGCCTGGGAGGGGACGGGCCCAGAGACCCAGTACTTC.

The CDR3 DNA reads TGTGCCAGCACCCCGGGCAGTTCGACAAGGACAGATACGCAGTATTTT. Protein sequence: CASTPGSSTRTDTQYF. The J gene is TRBJ2-3, the V gene TRBV3-1; no definite D call. The germline gives CDR1 LGHDT, CDR2 YNNKEL (reference sequence). The length of the CDR3 is 16 residues. V lost 7 bases to trimming and J lost 3 bases, with 20 bases between them.